The 10 T cell receptor beta chains reported below all come from one sample, sequenced in a study of cytomegalovirus exposure and HLA in healthy donors. In the PCR, 60 Vbeta and 13 Jbeta primers were used. Measured with immunoSEQ multiplex PCR; TCRdb has only the in-frame clones, and not every one. This listing includes roughly 140,000 clones. Sequences were obtained from PBMCs. These receptors were taken from a man aged 40-49 years in good health and CMV-seronegative.

V gene TRBV5-4 combines with J gene TRBJ1-4; perhaps TRBD1 as D (5 bases). This CDR3 has 15 residues. V lost 3 bases to trimming and J lost 2 bases, with 11 bases between them. The germline CDR1 and CDR2 sequences are SGHNT and YYREEE (reference sequence). DNA of the CDR3: TGTGCCAGCAGCTCGGCCGGGACTACTAATGAAAAACTGTTTTTT. This codes for CASSSAGTTNEKLFF.

This rearrangement joins TRBV5-7 to TRBJ1-2, with D perhaps TRBD1 (5 bases). TRBV5-7 falls under the ORF class, with uncertain function. The CDR3 extends over 12 amino acids. The germline V and J ends were trimmed by 4 bases and 8 bases, with 12 bases remaining between them. CDR3 sequence: CASSPGHLGYTF. Here the CDR3 DNA reads TGTGCCAGCAGCCCTGGACATCTCGGCTACACCTTC.

V and J are TRBV6-5 and TRBJ1-3; 9 nucleotides match TRBD1. Trimming at V came to 6 bases and at J to 2 bases, leaving 2 bases not matched to a gene. Germline loops: CDR1 MNHEY, CDR2 SVGAGI. The length of the CDR3 is 14 residues. The CDR3 nucleotides read TGTGCCAGCAGCTGGACAGGGGCTGGAAACACCATATATTTT. Protein: CASSWTGAGNTIYF.

The chain combines TRBV25-1 with TRBJ2-1; D is unclear. V was pared by 4 bases and J by 8 bases, with 21 bases between. This CDR3 contains 16 residues. Germline V gives CDR1 MGHDK, CDR2 SYGVNS. The CDR3 sequence: CASSALANIANHEQFF. CDR3 in DNA: TGTGCCAGCAGTGCCCTGGCCAACATTGCCAACCATGAGCAGTTCTTC.

The chain is built from TRBV19 and TRBJ1-3; D unresolved. CDR3 length: 14 amino acids. The germline V gene encodes CDR1 LNHDA and CDR2 SQIVND (reference sequence). V lost 7 bases to trimming and J lost 0 bases, with 10 bases between them. The CDR3 sequence is CASNDRGSGNTIYF. CDR3 in DNA: TGTGCCAGTAACGACCGAGGCTCTGGAAACACCATATATTTT. Based on the CDR3 plus reference TRBV19 and TRBJ1-3, the full variable domain is DGGITQSPKYLFRKEGQNVTLSCEQNLNHDAMYWYRQDPGQGLRLIYYSQIVNDFQKGDIAEGYSVSREKKESFPLTVTSAQKNPTAFYLCASNDRGSGNTIYFGEGSWLTVV.

CDR3 nucleotide sequence: TGTGCCAGTAGTTCCGATCGGCAGGGTCTTGATACCTACGAGCAGTACTTC. This encodes CASSSDRQGLDTYEQYF. The chain recombines TRBV19 with TRBJ2-7, with a weak D call TRBD1 (5 bases). The CDR3 covers 17 residues. Germline V CDR1 and CDR2: LNHDA, SQIVND (reference sequence). Trimming took 5 bases from V and 2 from J, leaving 22 bases between them.

This chain uses TRBV10-3 with TRBJ1-5; 7 bases line up with TRBD1. There are 14 residues in the CDR3. The germline V gene encodes CDR1 ENHRY and CDR2 SYGVKD. V shed 2 bases and J 2 bases; nucleotides not matched to a gene: 0. The CDR3 region has the DNA TGTGCCATCAGTGAGACAGGGGGCAATCAGCCCCAGCATTTT. Its translation: CAISETGGNQPQHF.

In DNA, the CDR3 is TGTGCCAGCAGCACGACTAGCGGGGCGGGGGATACGCAGTATTTT. Translating gives CASSTTSGAGDTQYF. The genes are TRBV7-2 and TRBJ2-3; 11 bases are a match to TRBD2. The CDR3 runs to 15 residues. Trimming removed 5 bases from V and 6 bases from J; junction bases left unmatched: 7. Germline-derived CDR1 and CDR2 are SGHTA and FQGNSA.

This chain links TRBV7-2 with TRBJ2-7; 12 nucleotides line up with TRBD1. The CDR3 contains 16 residues. The germline CDR1 and CDR2 sequences are SGHTA and FQGNSA. V shed 0 bases and J 3 bases; nucleotides not matched to a gene: 3. This CDR3 is CASSLAGQGALYEQYF. In DNA form, the CDR3 reads TGTGCCAGCAGCTTAGCGGGACAGGGGGCCCTCTACGAGCAGTACTTC.

This chain links TRBV7-6 with TRBJ2-2; D is perhaps TRBD1 (5 bases). The germline V and J ends were trimmed by 5 bases and 6 bases, with 10 bases remaining between them. Per the germline V gene, CDR1 is SGHVS and CDR2 is FNYEAQ. The CDR3 is 13 residues long. CDR3 nucleotide sequence: TGTGCCAGCAGCCCCCTAGGGGCCGGGGAGCTGTTTTTT. Translated, it gives CASSPLGAGELFF.